The rows below give T cell receptor beta chains drawn from one sample of a study of neurological immune-mediated disorders. TCRdb redid the calling of the 5' RACE reads with MiXCR, one entry per CDR3 protein. The sample yields 95,000 to 110,000 distinct CDR3 sequences, about 10% seen once. The sequenced sample consisted of PBMCs. Every receptor here comes from a female donor with HTLV-1-associated myelopathy (HAM/TSP). The CDR3 runs from the conserved cysteine through the conserved F or W. Fields, in order: V gene, clone size, J gene, D gene, CDR3 protein, CDR3 DNA. A D gene is named only where the DNA matches it firmly. Clone size appears in some rows only: once, few, many, or a class for an expanded clone.

>TRBV20-1|many|TRBJ2-1|TRBD1
CSARDRRRTGARQEQFF
TGCAGTGCTAGAGATCGGCGCAGGACAGGGGCTCGCCAAGAGCAGTTCTTC
>TRBV5-1|many|TRBJ2-3|TRBD2
CASKTSGTDTQYF
TGCGCCAGCAAGACTAGCGGCACAGATACGCAGTATTTT
>TRBV21-1|many|TRBJ1-4|NA
CASSITGLGEKLFF
TGTGCCAGCAGCATTACGGGGCTGGGAGAAAAACTGTTTTTT
>TRBV7-9|few|TRBJ2-7|NA
CASSSRQVPTYEQYF
TGTGCCAGCAGCTCACGACAGGTACCAACCTACGAGCAGTACTTC
>TRBV5-1|many|TRBJ1-2|NA
CASSSDGSRYGYTF
TGCGCCAGCAGTTCGGACGGGTCTAGATATGGCTACACCTTC
>TRBV20-1|many|TRBJ2-4|NA
CSASVPGKNIQYF
TGCAGTGCTTCGGTCCCAGGGAAAAACATTCAGTACTTC
>TRBV12-3/TRBV12-4|NA|TRBJ2-2|TRBD2
CASIILAGAPGELFF
TGTGCCAGCATCATTCTAGCGGGGGCCCCCGGGGAGCTGTTTTTT
>TRBV5-1|many|TRBJ2-6|NA
CASSLSRPWESDLTF
TGCGCCAGCAGCTTAAGTAGGCCCTGGGAGTCGGACCTGACTTTC
>TRBV3-1|few|TRBJ2-7|NA
CASSFRLAPLSEQYF
TGTGCCAGCAGCTTCCGACTGGCCCCTCTCTCCGAGCAGTACTTC
>TRBV15|many|TRBJ1-1|NA
CATSRADGEAFF
TGTGCCACCAGCAGGGCCGACGGTGAAGCTTTCTTT
>TRBV20-1|many|TRBJ1-6|TRBD1
CSARWDSHSSYNSPLHF
TGCAGTGCTAGGTGGGACAGCCATAGCTCCTATAATTCACCCCTCCACTTT
>TRBV7-2|many|TRBJ2-1|NA
CASSAYPHRGAYNEQFF
TGTGCCAGCAGCGCCTATCCACACAGAGGTGCCTACAATGAGCAGTTCTTC
>TRBV6-1|many|TRBJ2-7|NA
CASSGSLSYEQYF
TGTGCCAGCAGTGGCAGTCTCTCCTACGAGCAGTACTTC
>TRBV20-1|many|TRBJ2-2|NA
CSARRQGITGELFF
TGCAGTGCTAGGCGCCAGGGGATCACCGGGGAGCTGTTTTTT
>TRBV5-1|many|TRBJ2-3|TRBD2
CASSLAYGGGATDTQYF
TGCGCCAGCAGCTTGGCCTACGGCGGGGGGGCAACAGATACGCAGTATTTT
>TRBV20-1|many|TRBJ1-6|NA
CSASLLNSPLHF
TGCAGTGCTAGTCTCCTGAATTCACCCCTCCACTTT
>TRBV20-1|many|TRBJ1-2|NA
CSARDGFDGYTF
TGCAGTGCTAGAGATGGGTTTGATGGCTACACCTTC
>TRBV6-5|many|TRBJ1-5|NA
CASSYRPTGSQPQHF
TGTGCCAGCAGTTATCGCCCTACAGGGTCCCAGCCCCAGCATTTT
>TRBV24-1|NA|TRBJ2-2|NA
CATSVRGAANTGELFF
TGTGCCACCAGTGTCCGGGGCGCCGCGAACACCGGGGAGCTGTTTTTT
>TRBV5-1|many|TRBJ1-4|NA
CASSWGVSGANEKLFF
TGCGCCAGCAGCTGGGGGGTCAGCGGGGCTAATGAAAAACTGTTTTTT
>TRBV19|few|TRBJ2-2|NA
CASSILDKTTGELFF
TGTGCCAGTAGTATATTGGACAAGACCACCGGGGAGCTGTTTTTT
>TRBV10-3|NA|TRBJ1-2|NA
CAIRGGANYGYTF
TGTGCCATCAGGGGGGGAGCTAACTATGGCTACACCTTC
>TRBV6-2/TRBV6-3|few|TRBJ2-1|TRBD1
CASSFGQGHYNEQFF
TGTGCCAGCAGTTTTGGACAGGGGCACTACAATGAGCAGTTCTTC
>TRBV14|many|TRBJ1-1|NA
CASSPQGSTEAFF
TGTGCCAGCAGCCCCCAGGGGTCAACTGAAGCTTTCTTT
>TRBV15|many|TRBJ2-7|NA
CATSREGLRVSSYEQYF
TGTGCTACCAGCAGAGAAGGGTTGAGGGTTAGCTCCTACGAGCAGTACTTC
>TRBV2|many|TRBJ2-7|TRBD2
CASSGASGGEQYF
TGTGCCAGCAGTGGGGCTAGCGGGGGGGAGCAGTACTTC
>TRBV7-9|many|TRBJ2-5|TRBD1
CASSLGAGTDTRETQYF
TGTGCCAGCAGCTTAGGGGCCGGGACAGACACCAGGGAGACCCAGTACTTC
>TRBV5-1|NA|TRBJ2-5|TRBD2
CASSLNGLAGGQETQYF
TGCGCCAGCAGCTTGAACGGACTAGCGGGGGGTCAAGAGACCCAGTACTTC
>TRBV30|few|TRBJ1-4|TRBD1
CAWSALDREAEKLFF
TGTGCCTGGAGTGCCCTGGACAGGGAGGCTGAAAAACTGTTTTTT